The 10 T cell receptor beta chains below come from one sample, sequenced in a study of T cells of healthy individuals. MiXCR, applied by TCRdb to the 5' RACE reads, yields one record per CDR3 protein. Of about 82,000 distinct CDR3 sequences in the sample, more than 5% are singletons; the top ten hold about 7.5%. All receptors derive from a female donor in good health.

This clonotype has at least ten counts. This chain connects TRBV6-5 to TRBJ1-1; possibly TRBD1 for D (5 bases). CDR1 is MNHEY and CDR2 is SVGAGI in the germline V gene. V was pared by 0 bases and J by 0 bases, with 11 bases between. The CDR3 has 16 residues. CDR3 in DNA: TGTGCCAGCAGTTACTCGCAGGGTCTGGTGAACACTGAAGCTTTCTTT. Translation gives CASSYSQGLVNTEAFF.

This clonotype was observed many times. This sequence joins TRBV6-2 or TRBV6-3 and TRBJ2-3; TRBD1 agrees at 7 bases. The CDR3 spans 20 residues. Germline assignment: CDR1 MNHEY and CDR2 SVGEGT. The V segment lost 6 bases and the J segment 5 bases; nucleotides outside the gene matches: 26. This chain's CDR3 is CASSPYDRVPRTPGGDTQYF. The CDR3 nucleotides read TGTGCCAGCAGCCCTTACGACAGGGTTCCCCGTACACCTGGAGGAGATACGCAGTATTTT.

This clonotype was seen at least ten times. V gene TRBV7-9 combines with J gene TRBJ1-1; D perhaps matches TRBD1 (6 bases). The V and J ends lost 5 bases and 0 bases respectively, with 10 bases between them. CDR3 length equals 14 residues. Germline-derived CDR1 and CDR2 are SEHNR and FQNEAQ (reference sequence). The CDR3 DNA reads TGTGCCAGCAGCGGACAGTCCATGAACACTGAAGCTTTCTTT. Protein: CASSGQSMNTEAFF.

There are many counts of this clonotype. The V and J genes are TRBV11-2 and TRBJ2-1; 11 positions match TRBD2. V lost 0 bases, J lost 6 bases, and 7 bases stayed unmatched. CDR1 and CDR2 (germline): SGHAT, FQNNGV. The CDR3 loop spans 17 amino acids. The CDR3 is CASSLDWVAGGPNEQFF. CDR3 nucleotide sequence: TGTGCCAGCAGCTTAGATTGGGTAGCGGGAGGGCCCAATGAGCAGTTCTTC. Full variable domain (rest looked up from reference TRBV11-2 and TRBJ2-1): EAGVAQSPRYKIIEKRQSVAFWCNPISGHATLYWYQQILGQGPKLLIQFQNNGVVDDSQLPKDRFSAERLKGVDSTLKIQPAKLEDSAVYLCASSLDWVAGGPNEQFFGPGTRLTVL.

The sample holds a few counts of this clonotype. The rearrangement links TRBV6-2 or TRBV6-3 to TRBJ1-1, with D tentatively TRBD1 (5 bases). CDR1 and CDR2 (germline): MNHEY, SVGEGT. This CDR3 comprises 11 residues. V lost 7 bases to trimming and J lost 7 bases, with 10 bases between them. CDR3 DNA sequence: TGTGCCAGCATCGACAGTTTTGAAGCTTTCTTT. Residues: CASIDSFEAFF.

There are a few counts of this clonotype. The chain joins TRBV6-2 or TRBV6-3 to TRBJ1-2, with D hard to call. V dropped 6 bases and J dropped 4 bases, with 15 bases sitting between them. The CDR3 totals 14 residues. In germline, CDR1 is MNHEY, CDR2 SVGEGT. CDR3 region: CASSPDGPPYGYTF. CDR3 bases: TGTGCCAGCAGCCCCGACGGACCACCCTATGGCTACACCTTC.

This clonotype has a handful of counts. The V and J genes are TRBV7-2 and TRBJ1-6, with a possible D match to TRBD1 (5 bases). The CDR3 covers 15 residues. Per germline, CDR1 SGHTA and CDR2 FQGNSA. Trimming stripped 1 base from V and 5 bases from J, with 9 bases between. CDR3 DNA: TGTGCCAGCAGCTTAGAACAGGCGCATAATTCACCCCTCCACTTT. Protein sequence: CASSLEQAHNSPLHF.

This clonotype was counted ten times or more. The V call is TRBV6-1, the J call TRBJ2-1; 7 bases are shared with TRBD2. CDR1 and CDR2 (germline): MNHNS, SASEGT. Unmatched junction bases numbered 5, after V lost 4 bases and J lost 14 bases. The CDR3 sequence is 11 residues long. The CDR3 here is CASSVGTTKFF. CDR3 DNA sequence: TGTGCCAGCAGTGTAGGGACTACGAAGTTCTTC.

V usage is TRBV4-1 and J usage is TRBJ1-1, with D possibly matching TRBD1 (6 bases). The V gene lost 1 base and the J gene lost 11 bases, with 14 bases spanning the gap. Germline lookup yields CDR1 MGHRA and CDR2 YSYEKL. The CDR3 covers 13 residues. CDR3 DNA: TGCGCCAGCAGCCAAGTCGGGCGGGGGGGCGCTTTCTTT. Its protein product is CASSQVGRGGAFF.

This clonotype has only a few counts. The V gene is TRBV4-1, the J gene TRBJ1-1, with 7 bases matching TRBD1. The CDR3 has 13 residues. CDR1 is MGHRA, CDR2 YSYEKL, per germline. V lost 3 bases to trimming and J lost 4 bases; unmatched junction nucleotides: 2. This chain's CDR3 is CASSQTGLTEAFF. The CDR3 DNA is TGCGCCAGCAGCCAGACAGGGCTCACTGAAGCTTTCTTT.